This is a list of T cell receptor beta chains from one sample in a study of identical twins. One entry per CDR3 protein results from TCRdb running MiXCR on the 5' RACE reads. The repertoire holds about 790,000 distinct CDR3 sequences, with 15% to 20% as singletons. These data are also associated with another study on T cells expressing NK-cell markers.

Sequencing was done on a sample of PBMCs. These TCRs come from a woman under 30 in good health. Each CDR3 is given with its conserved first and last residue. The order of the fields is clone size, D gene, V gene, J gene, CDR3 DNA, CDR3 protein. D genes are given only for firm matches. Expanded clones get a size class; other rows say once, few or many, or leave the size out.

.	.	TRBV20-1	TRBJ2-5	TGCAGTGCTAGGGGGGGGGCATTCCAAGAGACCCAGTACTTC	CSARGGAFQETQYF
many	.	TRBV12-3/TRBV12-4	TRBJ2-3	TGTGCCAGCAGTTTTCGTGTAGATACGCAGTATTTT	CASSFRVDTQYF
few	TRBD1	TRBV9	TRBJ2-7	TGTGCCAGCAGCGCTCGATCCGGGACAGGGCTTGACGAGCAGTACTTC	CASSARSGTGLDEQYF
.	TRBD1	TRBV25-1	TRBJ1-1	TGTGCCACCGAGGGACAGGGGCACACTGAAGCTTTCTTT	CATEGQGHTEAFF
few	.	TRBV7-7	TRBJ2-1	TGTGCTAGCAGCTTAACAGTTCAGTCTGAGCAGTTCTTC	CASSLTVQSEQFF
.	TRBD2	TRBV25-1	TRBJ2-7	TGTGCCAGCAGCGAGCCCGGGGGACTAGCGGGGAGTCGCCACGAGCAGTACTTC	CASSEPGGLAGSRHEQYF
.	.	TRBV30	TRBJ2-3	TGTGCCTGGGGGGGGAGCGGTACCACAGATACGCAGTATTTT	CAWGGSGTTDTQYF
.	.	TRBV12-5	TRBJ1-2	TGTGCCCAGGAAAACCCTGGCAGGGGAGATGGCTACACCTTC	CAQENPGRGDGYTF
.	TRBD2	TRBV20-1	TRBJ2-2	TGCAGTGCTAGAGCGCGGGGGGGGAACACCGGGGAGCTGTTTTTT	CSARARGGNTGELFF
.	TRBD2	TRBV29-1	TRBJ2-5	TGCAGCGTTGACAGCGGGGAGAAAGAGACCCAGTACTTC	CSVDSGEKETQYF
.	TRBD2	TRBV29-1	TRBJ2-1	TGCAGCGCCAGGACTAGCGGGCTGTCCTACAATGAGCAGTTCTTC	CSARTSGLSYNEQFF
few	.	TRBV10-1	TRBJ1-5	TGCGCCAGCAGTGAGAAAAACCGGGACGGCAATAGCAATCAGCCCCAGCATTTT	CASSEKNRDGNSNQPQHF
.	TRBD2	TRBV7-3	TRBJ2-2	TGTGCCAGCAGCTTAACCTCCGGGGGGGCGAACACCGGGGAGCTGTTTTTT	CASSLTSGGANTGELFF
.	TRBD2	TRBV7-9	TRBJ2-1	TGTGCCAGCAGCCCGAGGTCTAGCGGGAGAAGATACAATGAGCAGTTCTTC	CASSPRSSGRRYNEQFF
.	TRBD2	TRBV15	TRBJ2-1	TGTGCCACCAGCAGGCTAGCGGCGTACAATGAGCAGTTCTTC	CATSRLAAYNEQFF
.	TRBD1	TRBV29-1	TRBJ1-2	TGCAGCGTTGAAGCCGGGACAGGGAACTATGGCTACACCTTC	CSVEAGTGNYGYTF
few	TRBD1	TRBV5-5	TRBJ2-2	TGTGCCAGCAGCTGGGACAGGGAACACACCGGGGAGCTGTTTTTT	CASSWDREHTGELFF
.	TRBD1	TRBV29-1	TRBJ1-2	TGCAGCGCGGGACAGGACCTTTATGGCTACACCTTC	CSAGQDLYGYTF
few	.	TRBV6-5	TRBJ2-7	TGTGCCAGCAGTTACAATCGGGACATAGGTTACTACGAGCAGTACTTC	CASSYNRDIGYYEQYF
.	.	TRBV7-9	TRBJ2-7	TGTGCCAGCAGCTTAGAAGGGTCGACTAGGCTCTACTTC	CASSLEGSTRLYF
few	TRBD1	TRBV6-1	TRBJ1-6	TGTGCCAGCAGGAAGGGACAGGGGGCGAGTTTTTGGAGTTCACCCCTCCACTTT	CASRKGQGASFWSSPLHF
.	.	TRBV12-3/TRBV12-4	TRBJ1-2	TGTGCCAGCAGCCGAGGCGGGCCCTATGGCTACACCTTC	CASSRGGPYGYTF
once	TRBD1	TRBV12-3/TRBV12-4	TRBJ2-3	TGTGCCAGCAGTAATTTCGGGACAGGGGACGCGGATACGCAGTATTTT	CASSNFGTGDADTQYF
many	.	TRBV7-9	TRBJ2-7	TGTGCCAGCAGCTTTGGTGGGGCCTACGAGCAGTACTTC	CASSFGGAYEQYF
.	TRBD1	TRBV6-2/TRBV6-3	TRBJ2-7	TGTGCCAGCAGCCACCCCACTACAGGGGGAAGGGACGAGCAGTACTTC	CASSHPTTGGRDEQYF
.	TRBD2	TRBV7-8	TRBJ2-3	TGTGCCAGCAGCTTAGAAGCGGGAGGTTGGGATACGCAGTATTTT	CASSLEAGGWDTQYF
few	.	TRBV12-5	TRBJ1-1	TGTGCTAGTGGTTTGGCCACAGGGTATGCTGAAGCTTTCTTT	CASGLATGYAEAFF
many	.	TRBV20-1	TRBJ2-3	TGCAGTGCCCAAGCGGGCACAGATACGCAGTATTTT	CSAQAGTDTQYF
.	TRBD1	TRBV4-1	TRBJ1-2	TGCGCCAGCAGCCAACCTCGGAGGGACAGGGGCTATGGCTACACCTTC	CASSQPRRDRGYGYTF
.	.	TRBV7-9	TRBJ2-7	TGTGCCAGCAGCTTGCGCCAGGCCCCCTACGAGCAGTACTTC	CASSLRQAPYEQYF
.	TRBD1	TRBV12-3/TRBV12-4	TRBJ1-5	TGTGCCAGCAGTCCGGGACAGATCCAGCCCCAGCATTTT	CASSPGQIQPQHF
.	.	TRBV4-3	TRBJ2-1	TGCGCCAGCAGCCAAATAGGGGCGAGAGAGCAGTTCTTC	CASSQIGAREQFF
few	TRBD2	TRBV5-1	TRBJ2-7	TGCGCCAGCAGCTTGATGGGGAGCGGGGCCTACGAGCAGTACTTC	CASSLMGSGAYEQYF
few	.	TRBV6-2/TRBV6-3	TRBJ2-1	TGTGCCAGCGGGATTGGGACCAACAATGAGCAGTTCTTC	CASGIGTNNEQFF
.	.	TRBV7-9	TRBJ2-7	TGTGCCAGCAGCTTAGAGGGCCTGGGGGACGAGCAGTACTTC	CASSLEGLGDEQYF
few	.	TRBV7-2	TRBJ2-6	TGTGCCAGCAGCCCTATGAATGCTGGGGCCAACGTCCTGACTTTC	CASSPMNAGANVLTF
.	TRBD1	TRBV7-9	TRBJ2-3	TGTGCCAGCAGATATGGACAGGCCCCAGATACGCAGTATTTT	CASRYGQAPDTQYF
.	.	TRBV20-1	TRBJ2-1	TGCAGTGCTAGCCGCCCGCAAGACAATGAGCAGTTCTTC	CSASRPQDNEQFF
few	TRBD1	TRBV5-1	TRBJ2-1	TGCGCCAGCAGCCTAACAGGGGGCCTAAATAATAACAATGAGCAGTTCTTC	CASSLTGGLNNNNEQFF
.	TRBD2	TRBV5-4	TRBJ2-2	TGTGCCAGCAGCTTCTCCGGGACTAGCGGGGGGGCCGGCACCGGGGAGCTGTTTTTT	CASSFSGTSGGAGTGELFF
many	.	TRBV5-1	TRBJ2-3	TGCGCCAGCAGCTCAACAAGCACAGATACGCAGTATTTT	CASSSTSTDTQYF
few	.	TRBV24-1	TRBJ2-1	TGTGCCACCAGTGATTTCGGGCACAATGAGCAGTTCTTC	CATSDFGHNEQFF
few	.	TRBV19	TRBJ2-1	TGTGCCAGTAGTATGGTAAGGAATGAGCAGTTCTTC	CASSMVRNEQFF
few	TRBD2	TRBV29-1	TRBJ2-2	TGCAGCGTTACAGCGGGGGGGCGCACCGGGGAGCTGTTTTTT	CSVTAGGRTGELFF
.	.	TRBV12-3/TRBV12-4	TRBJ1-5	TGTGCCAGCAGCGAACAAGCACAGGGCTCCCAGCATTTT	CASSEQAQGSQHF